Each of the 32 T cell receptor beta chains below was sequenced from the same sample in a study of cytomegalovirus exposure and HLA in healthy donors. PCR was performed using 60 Vbeta and 13 Jbeta primers. This table comes from immunoSEQ multiplex PCR, and its TCRdb copy is limited to in-frame clones, with some not included. The profile shows 200,000 to 250,000 clones, about 80% of them singletons. Sequencing was done on a sample of PBMCs. These receptors originate from a man aged 40-55 years in good health and CMV-seronegative.

The rearrangement uses TRBV11-3 and TRBJ2-1, with D perhaps TRBD2 (7 bases). The CDR3 has 16 residues. The V and J ends lost 9 bases and 2 bases respectively, with 20 bases between them. The V gene's germline CDR1 is SGHNT and CDR2 YENEEA. The CDR3 nucleotides read TGTGCCAGACGTCAACGGGGGGCAGCGCCCTACAATGAGCAGTTCTTC. Translated: CARRQRGAAPYNEQFF.

The chain uses TRBV9 and TRBJ1-3, with 9 bases that match TRBD1. Germline values: CDR1 SGDLS, CDR2 YYNGEE. This CDR3 comprises 17 residues. Trimming cost V 0 bases and J 3 bases; bases outside gene matches: 7. CDR3 protein: CASSVGGQGYRGNTIYF. Here the CDR3 DNA reads TGTGCCAGCAGCGTAGGGGGACAGGGATATCGTGGAAACACCATATATTTT.

The genes are TRBV27 and TRBJ2-3, with 7 bases aligning to TRBD1. In germline, CDR1 is MNHEY, CDR2 SMNVEV (reference sequence). V gave up 2 bases and J gave up 0 bases; unmatched junction bases: 2. The CDR3 consists of 15 residues. The CDR3 is CASSLGTVSTDTQYF. The CDR3 DNA follows: TGTGCCAGCAGTTTAGGGACAGTTAGCACAGATACGCAGTATTTT.

The chain employs TRBV2 and TRBJ2-1; the D is unclear. V lost 4 bases and J 7 bases, leaving 11 bases between the germline ends. CDR3 size: 13 residues. Germline V gives CDR1 SNHLY, CDR2 FYNNEI. CDR3 amino acids: CASSGPARNEQFF. The CDR3 DNA sequence: TGTGCCAGCAGTGGACCAGCTAGGAATGAGCAGTTCTTC.

The chain couples TRBV5-1 to TRBJ2-2, with 10 bases identical to TRBD1. Trimming took 0 bases from V and 4 from J; bases not matched to a gene: 3. This CDR3 has 16 residues. Germline CDR1 reads SGHRS; CDR2 reads YFSETQ. The CDR3 loop is CASSLGQGAITGELFF. The CDR3 DNA follows: TGCGCCAGCAGCTTGGGACAGGGGGCGATCACCGGGGAGCTGTTTTTT.

The gene calls are TRBV6-4 and TRBJ2-7; 10 bases line up with TRBD1. The CDR3 runs 19 residues. Germline trimming cut 3 bases from V and 2 bases from J; bases unmatched to any gene: 16. Germline V gene lookup returns CDR1 MRHNA and CDR2 SNTAGT. The CDR3 region has the DNA TGTGCCAGCAGTGATACCGAGGACAGGGGGTTCTCTCAGACCTACGAGCAGTACTTC. It codes for CASSDTEDRGFSQTYEQYF.

V gene TRBV29-1 combines with J gene TRBJ1-2; 7 bases agree with TRBD1. Losses at the gene ends were 6 bases for V and 2 bases for J; bases not matched to a gene: 15. The germline gives CDR1 SQVTM, CDR2 ANQGSEA. The CDR3 is 16 residues long. CDR3 protein: CSVGPTGDPKNYGYTF. CDR3 sequence (DNA): TGCAGCGTCGGGCCTACAGGGGACCCCAAGAACTATGGCTACACCTTC.

The chain recombines TRBV4-3 with TRBJ2-3; maybe TRBD1 (6 bases). V was shortened by 6 bases and J by 1 base, with 14 bases between the two germline ends. Germline V gene sequence: CDR1 LGHNA, CDR2 YSLEER. The length of the CDR3 is 15 residues. The CDR3 reads CASRKDRHRTDTQYF. Here the CDR3 DNA reads TGCGCCAGCAGGAAGGACAGACACCGCACAGATACGCAGTATTTT.

The rearrangement joins TRBV9 to TRBJ2-7; tentatively, D is TRBD2 (6 bases). CDR3 size: 15 residues. V lost 0 bases and J 2 bases, leaving 12 bases between the germline ends. Germline CDR1 and CDR2: SGDLS and YYNGEE. The CDR3 nucleotides read TGTGCCAGCAGCGTAGGAGGAGGGTTCGCCTACGAGCAGTACTTC. It yields the protein CASSVGGGFAYEQYF.

This clone was seen only once. The chain uses TRBV30 and TRBJ2-7; 9 nucleotides align to TRBD1. This CDR3 spans 14 amino acids. After removal of 1 base from V and 5 bases from J, the junction contained 6 bases not matched to a gene. Germline CDR1 and CDR2: GTSNPN and SVGIG (reference sequence). The CDR3 spells CAWSAGTGSHEQYF. CDR3 bases: TGTGCCTGGAGTGCCGGGACAGGGTCCCACGAGCAGTACTTC. The complete variable domain, with remaining parts taken from reference TRBV30 and TRBJ2-7, reads SQTIHQWPATLVQPVGSPLSLECTVEGTSNPNLYWYRQAAGRGLQLLFYSVGIGQISSEVPQNLSASRPQDRQFILSSKKLLLSDSGFYLCAWSAGTGSHEQYFGPGTRLTVT.

This chain links TRBV6-6 with TRBJ1-5, with TRBD1 as a possible D gene (5 bases). CDR1 is MNHNY, CDR2 SVGAGI, per germline (reference sequence). This CDR3 is 16 amino acids long. Trimming took off 6 bases at V and 4 bases at J, with 19 bases between the two ends. Here the CDR3 DNA reads TGTGCCAGCAGCCTCGGTGGCGCAGGGCTTAATCAGCCCCAGCATTTT. This codes for CASSLGGAGLNQPQHF.

The V call is TRBV28, the J call TRBJ2-5, with 15 bases that match TRBD2. V was clipped by 6 bases and J by 4 bases; unmatched bases: 6. Germline assignment: CDR1 MDHEN and CDR2 SYDVKM. The CDR3 has 16 amino acids. The CDR3 sequence: CASSFGLAGGLETQYF. As DNA, the CDR3 is TGTGCCAGCAGCTTTGGACTAGCGGGAGGGCTAGAGACCCAGTACTTC.

This clone was seen more than once but under ten times. The rearrangement links TRBV7-8 to TRBJ2-1; TRBD2 matches 11 bases. The germline V gene has CDR1 SGHVS and CDR2 FQNEAQ. V lost 6 bases and J lost 8; bases outside the gene matches: 9. The CDR3 is 15 amino acids. The CDR3 nucleotides are TGTGCCAGCAGACTTAGCGGGAGGGCCATGGATGAGCAGTTCTTC. It codes for CASRLSGRAMDEQFF.

This rearrangement joins TRBV11-3 to TRBJ1-2, with 9 bases identical to TRBD1. The germline gives CDR1 SGHNT, CDR2 YENEEA. The CDR3 is 18 amino acids. The J segment lost 3 bases and the V segment lost 3 bases, leaving 14 bases of the junction unmatched. CDR3 sequence: CASSFHAGTGRLYYGYTF. The DNA for the CDR3 is TGTGCCAGCAGCTTCCATGCCGGGACAGGGAGGCTTTACTATGGCTACACCTTC.

CDR3 coding DNA: TGCGCCAGCAGCCAAGGGAGAGCTAACTATGGCTACACCTTC. Its protein product is CASSQGRANYGYTF. The rearrangement links TRBV4-1 to TRBJ1-2, with D unclear. The V gene's germline CDR1 is MGHRA and CDR2 YSYEKL. The CDR3 totals 14 residues. Trimming took off 1 base at V and 0 bases at J, with 6 bases between the two ends.

On this clone itself: The junction does not match germline at one end; this may be a read error. The gene calls are TRBV7-9 and TRBJ2-3, with 11 bases aligning to TRBD2. Germline CDR1 SEHNR, CDR2 FQNEAQ (reference sequence). CDR3 length: 16 amino acids. The CDR3 protein is CSSSLRTSGSTDTQYF. The CDR3, as DNA: TGTTCCAGCAGCCTGAGGACTAGCGGGAGCACAGATACGCAGTATTTT.

This clone was counted a few times. The chain has TRBV18 and TRBJ2-2; the D gene is possibly TRBD2 (6 bases). V lost 3 bases to trimming and J lost 5 bases, with 13 bases between them. Germline lookup yields CDR1 KGHSH and CDR2 LQKENI. The CDR3 spans 15 residues. In DNA, the CDR3 is TGTGCCAGCTCACCGGGACTCGGGGGTACCGGGGAGCTGTTTTTT. It translates to CASSPGLGGTGELFF.

The chain uses TRBV9 and TRBJ2-5; D remains ambiguous. Germline V CDR1 and CDR2: SGDLS, YYNGEE. Trimming removed 0 bases at V and 4 bases at J, with 7 bases between. The CDR3 runs 13 residues. The CDR3, as DNA: TGTGCCAGCAGCGTAGCTACGGGAGAGACCCAGTACTTC. Its protein is CASSVATGETQYF.

V and J are TRBV27 and TRBJ2-1; D might be TRBD2 (6 bases). The CDR3 runs 14 residues. V was cut by 1 base and J by 8 bases, with 12 bases left in between. Germline CDR1 MNHEY, CDR2 SMNVEV (reference sequence). CDR3 in DNA: TGTGCCAGCAGTTTATTTGCGGGGTCGGATGAGCAGTTCTTC. It encodes CASSLFAGSDEQFF.

The rearrangement uses TRBV7-3 and TRBJ1-2, with 7 bases fitting TRBD1. The V and J ends lost 0 bases and 0 bases, in that order; junction bases with no gene match: 1. Germline CDR1 SGHTA, CDR2 FQGTGA. This CDR3 is 15 amino acids long. DNA for the CDR3: TGTGCCAGCAGCTTAACGGGACAGCCTAACTATGGCTACACCTTC. This translates into CASSLTGQPNYGYTF.

This clone was recorded only once. The chain links TRBV7-9 to TRBJ2-1; 16 nucleotides match TRBD2. The CDR3 has 15 amino acids. The germline V gene has CDR1 SEHNR and CDR2 FQNEAQ (reference sequence). With 5 bases clipped from V and 8 bases from J, the junction kept 3 bases outside the gene matches. In DNA, the CDR3 is TGTGCCAGCAGCCCGGGACTAGCGGGAGGGTATGAGCAGTTCTTC. It codes for CASSPGLAGGYEQFF.

The chain employs TRBV6-1 and TRBJ1-6; D unclear. Germline V gives CDR1 MNHNS, CDR2 SASEGT. This CDR3 contains 17 residues. V lost 2 bases to trimming and J lost 4 bases, with 15 bases between them. The CDR3 reads CASSEFQEEDYNSPLHF. The CDR3 region has the DNA TGTGCCAGCAGTGAATTCCAAGAGGAGGATTATAATTCACCCCTCCACTTT.

The chain joins TRBV10-1 to TRBJ2-1, with 9 positions matching TRBD1. V lost 4 bases and J lost 3; bases outside the gene matches: 10. The CDR3 totals 17 residues. CDR1 WNHNN and CDR2 SYGVQD come from the germline V gene (reference sequence). The chain's CDR3 is CASSGRTGALNYNEQFF. The CDR3 coding sequence is TGCGCCAGCAGTGGCCGGACAGGGGCCCTAAACTACAATGAGCAGTTCTTC.

This clone was seen a handful of times. V usage is TRBV6-5 and J usage is TRBJ1-4; no clear D. The length of the CDR3 is 15 residues. V lost 6 bases and J 2 bases, leaving 13 bases between the germline ends. CDR1 MNHEY and CDR2 SVGAGI come from the germline V gene. CDR3 nucleotide sequence: TGTGCCAGCAGGCCAGGACTGCGGACTAATGAAAAACTGTTTTTT. Translation gives CASRPGLRTNEKLFF.

This clone has a single count. V and J are TRBV4-1 and TRBJ2-7; the match to TRBD1 covers 9 bases. Per germline, CDR1 MGHRA and CDR2 YSYEKL. The trim removed 4 bases at V and 3 bases at J, leaving 4 bases unmatched. This CDR3 has 14 amino acids. Here the CDR3 reads CASSPGTGNYEQYF. As DNA, the CDR3 is TGCGCCAGCAGCCCCGGGACAGGGAACTACGAGCAGTACTTC.

The CDR3 is CASFPGVGHSYEQYF. The CDR3, as DNA: TGTGCCAGCTTCCCCGGGGTCGGGCACTCCTACGAGCAGTACTTC. The chain employs TRBV11-2 and TRBJ2-7; D is possibly TRBD2 (5 bases). Trimming cost V 8 bases and J 0 bases, with 17 bases left between them. CDR1 SGHAT and CDR2 FQNNGV come from the germline V gene. The CDR3 is made up of 15 amino acids. The full variable domain, its missing parts supplied by reference TRBV11-2 and TRBJ2-7, is EAGVAQSPRYKIIEKRQSVAFWCNPISGHATLYWYQQILGQGPKLLIQFQNNGVVDDSQLPKDRFSAERLKGVDSTLKIQPAKLEDSAVYLCASFPGVGHSYEQYFGPGTRLTVT.

The chain couples TRBV5-1 to TRBJ2-7; D is perhaps TRBD1 (6 bases). This CDR3 is built from 14 residues. V shed 1 base and J shed 0 bases, with 8 bases lying between them. CDR1 and CDR2 (germline): SGHRS, YFSETQ. CDR3 protein: CASSLWDTSYEQYF. CDR3 nucleotide sequence: TGCGCCAGCAGCTTGTGGGACACCTCCTACGAGCAGTACTTC. Complete variable domain (other parts from reference TRBV5-1 and TRBJ2-7): KAGVTQTPRYLIKTRGQQVTLSCSPISGHRSVSWYQQTPGQGLQFLFEYFSETQRNKGNFPGRFSGRQFSNSRSEMNVSTLELGDSALYLCASSLWDTSYEQYFGPGTRLTVT.

The chain links TRBV7-5 to TRBJ2-1; the table's D gene call, TRBD2, was not cross checked with the DNA. TRBV7-5 is noted as a pseudogene. The CDR3 is 16 amino acids. This CDR3 reads CVRSFPPTRAICEQFF. The CDR3 DNA follows: TGTGTCAGAAGCTTTCCTCCCACTAGGGCGATTTGTGAGCAGTTCTTC.

This chain connects TRBV6-5 to TRBJ2-5; D perhaps matches TRBD2 (6 bases). CDR1 is MNHEY, CDR2 SVGAGI, per germline. CDR3 length: 12 amino acids. The ends were cut back, 8 bases at V and 2 bases at J, with 9 bases in the middle. This chain's CDR3 is CASGDWQETQYF. CDR3 nucleotide sequence: TGTGCCAGCGGGGACTGGCAAGAGACCCAGTACTTC.

The chain is built from TRBV2 and TRBJ2-3; 9 bases are a match to TRBD2. The CDR3 loop spans 15 amino acids. Trimming removed 4 bases from V and 0 bases from J; junction bases left unmatched: 2. Germline CDR1 SNHLY, CDR2 FYNNEI. CDR3 protein: CASSVLAGSTDTQYF. CDR3 bases: TGTGCCAGCAGTGTCCTAGCGGGGAGCACAGATACGCAGTATTTT.

This chain joins TRBV18 and TRBJ1-1, with D possibly being TRBD1 (5 bases). Germline CDR1 KGHSH, CDR2 LQKENI. There are 17 residues in the CDR3. The ends were cut back, 5 bases at V and 4 bases at J, with 23 bases in the middle. CDR3 nucleotides: TGTGCCAGCTCATCCCAGGGTAGTGGTTTGTTGGGCACTGAAGCTTTCTTT. Translated, it gives CASSSQGSGLLGTEAFF.

The V call is TRBV28, the J call TRBJ2-1; TRBD2 agrees at 7 bases. Losses at the gene ends were 3 bases for V and 3 bases for J; bases not matched to a gene: 11. This CDR3 is built from 17 residues. Germline CDR1 and CDR2: MDHEN and SYDVKM. Here the CDR3 reads CASSFGPTSLGYNEQFF. CDR3 DNA sequence: TGTGCCAGCAGTTTTGGCCCGACTAGCTTAGGCTACAATGAGCAGTTCTTC. Full variable domain (remainder filled in from reference TRBV28 and TRBJ2-1): DVKVTQSSRYLVKRTGEKVFLECVQDMDHENMFWYRQDPGLGLRLIYFSYDVKMKEKGDIPEGYSVSREKKERFSLILESASTNQTSMYLCASSFGPTSLGYNEQFFGPGTRLTVL.